One and the same sample provided the 10 T cell receptor beta chains below, sequenced in a study of cytomegalovirus exposure and HLA in healthy donors. 13 Jbeta primers and 60 Vbeta primers were used for the PCR. The protocol was immunoSEQ multiplex PCR, while the TCRdb copy is restricted to in-frame clones and leaves out a portion. The sample lists some 120,000 clones; around two thirds were seen once. The sample consisted of PBMCs. The receptors derive from a woman aged 40 to 50 in good health and CMV-seropositive.

Comment on this clone: At one boundary the junction diverges from the germline segment, which might be a read error. The chain has TRBV9 and TRBJ2-2, with 11 bases lining up with TRBD1. The CDR3 length is 18 residues. Germline values: CDR1 SGDLS, CDR2 YYNGEE. The CDR3 is CASSVERDRGVHTGELLF. Written as DNA, the CDR3 is TGTGCCAGCAGCGTAGAGCGGGACAGGGGGGTACACACCGGGGAGCTGCTTTTT.

This clone was seen only a few times. The CDR3 nucleotides read TGTGCCAGCAGCGAGAGCGGGAGTGGGTCATATGAGCAGTTCTTC. It yields the protein CASSESGSGSYEQFF. This sequence joins TRBV9 and TRBJ2-1, with 8 bases lining up with TRBD2. V gave up 3 bases and J gave up 8 bases; unmatched junction bases: 10. Per germline, CDR1 SGDLS and CDR2 YYNGEE. There are 15 residues in the CDR3.

This clone was seen a handful of times. V is TRBV7-9 and J is TRBJ2-1; D not certain. This CDR3 spans 16 amino acids. The germline gives CDR1 SEHNR, CDR2 FQNEAQ (reference sequence). Trimming cost V 0 bases and J 5 bases, with 14 bases left between them. The CDR3 region has the DNA TGTGCCAGCAGCTTAGCGCTCGGGTCGATGGACAATGAGCAGTTCTTC. Amino acid sequence: CASSLALGSMDNEQFF.

This clone was seen only a few times. This chain connects TRBV7-9 to TRBJ1-3, with D possibly TRBD1 on 6 matching bases. Germline V CDR1 and CDR2: SEHNR, FQNEAQ (reference sequence). CDR3 size: 15 residues. The germline V and J ends were trimmed by 6 bases and 0 bases, with 12 bases remaining between them. CDR3 region: CASSPTGISGNTIYF. CDR3 bases: TGTGCCAGCAGTCCTACAGGGATCTCTGGAAACACCATATATTTT.

J is TRBJ2-7 and V is TRBV2; weak D call: TRBD1 (6 bases). CDR3 length: 16 amino acids. Between the trimmed V and J ends, which lost 2 bases and 4 bases, there was a span of 18 bases. Germline CDR1 is SNHLY and CDR2 is FYNNEI. CDR3 protein: CASSERLGQTAYEQYF. CDR3 DNA sequence: TGTGCCAGCAGTGAAAGGCTTGGACAGACAGCTTACGAGCAGTACTTC.

This sequence joins TRBV7-2 and TRBJ2-3; 14 positions match TRBD2. This CDR3 comprises 17 residues. The germline gives CDR1 SGHTA, CDR2 FQGNSA. After removal of 4 bases from V and 7 bases from J, the junction contained 10 bases not matched to a gene. CDR3 sequence (DNA): TGTGCCAGCAGCTGGACGGGACTAGCGGGAGTTGGTTATACGCAGTATTTT. Amino acids: CASSWTGLAGVGYTQYF.

The V call is TRBV27, the J call TRBJ1-2; D gene uncertain. CDR1 is MNHEY, CDR2 SMNVEV, per germline (reference sequence). This CDR3 has 17 residues. Trimming shortened V by 6 bases and J by 0 bases, and 20 bases separated the two germline ends. The CDR3 nucleotides are TGTGCCAGCAGCCACCTACCGGGTACGGTTACTAACTATGGCTACACCTTC. It is translated as CASSHLPGTVTNYGYTF.

This clone showed up just once. The chain has TRBV7-2 and TRBJ2-6; TRBD2 matches 11 bases. This CDR3 contains 20 residues. The V gene end was trimmed by 0 bases and the J gene end by 4 bases; junction bases not matched to a gene: 11. Germline CDR1 and CDR2: SGHTA and FQGNSA. The CDR3 DNA reads as TGTGCCAGCAGCTTAGCCACTTGGCTAGCGGGGGGAGCCGGGGCCAACGTCCTGACTTTC. Protein: CASSLATWLAGGAGANVLTF.

This clone was counted between two and nine times. The chain recombines TRBV5-5 with TRBJ2-7; 9 nucleotides line up with TRBD2. The CDR3 is 14 amino acids. The junction had 4 bases not matched to a gene; V was cut back by 3 bases and J by 3 bases. Germline V gene data show CDR1 as SGHKS and CDR2 as YYEKEE (reference sequence). The CDR3 is CASSSGTSFYEQYF. In DNA form, the CDR3 reads TGTGCCAGCAGCTCCGGGACTAGCTTCTACGAGCAGTACTTC.

The V and J genes are TRBV5-5 and TRBJ1-4, with unresolved D. Trimming removed 3 bases at V and 8 bases at J, with 17 bases between. CDR1 and CDR2 (germline): SGHKS, YYEKEE (reference sequence). The CDR3 consists of 15 residues. CDR3: CASSYLGGFTEKLFF. Here the CDR3 DNA reads TGTGCCAGCAGCTACTTAGGAGGGTTCACGGAAAAACTGTTTTTT.